This T cell receptor beta chain was recorded in a study of blood T cell repertoires in COVID-19. Whole-study context: Specimens from acute and convalescent COVID-19 originated in the United States, Italy and Spain. PBMCs, B-cell-depleted T cells, or T cells were the source of the cDNA or gDNA that made up the material.

Per the original methods: Reference gene primer amplification yielded estimated nucleated cell counts. Assay: immunoSEQ multiplex PCR; the TCRdb copy retains only in-frame clones and omits some. The V and J calls and clone size are taken from that table; D and trimming were inferred from the DNA. This repertoire shows 180,000 or so clones, around 84% found once; its top ten account for more than 14%. The CDR3 loop spans 16 amino acids. V was trimmed by 4 bases and J by 0 bases, leaving 13 bases between them. Germline values: CDR1 SGHRS, CDR2 YFSETQ. A Seattle source enrolled patients during active infection and followed them longitudinally.

The receptor was isolated from a woman in her seventies with COVID-19, enrolled during active disease. The specimen sequenced was peripheral blood. V is TRBV5-1 and J is TRBJ2-2; D uncertain. The CDR3 reads CASSPDTRTNTGELFF. CDR3 in DNA: TGCGCCAGCAGCCCAGACACCCGAACGAACACCGGGGAGCTGTTTTTT. The full variable domain, its missing parts supplied by reference TRBV5-1 and TRBJ2-2, is KAGVTQTPRYLIKTRGQQVTLSCSPISGHRSVSWYQQTPGQGLQFLFEYFSETQRNKGNFPGRFSGRQFSNSRSEMNVSTLELGDSALYLCASSPDTRTNTGELFFGEGSRLTVL.